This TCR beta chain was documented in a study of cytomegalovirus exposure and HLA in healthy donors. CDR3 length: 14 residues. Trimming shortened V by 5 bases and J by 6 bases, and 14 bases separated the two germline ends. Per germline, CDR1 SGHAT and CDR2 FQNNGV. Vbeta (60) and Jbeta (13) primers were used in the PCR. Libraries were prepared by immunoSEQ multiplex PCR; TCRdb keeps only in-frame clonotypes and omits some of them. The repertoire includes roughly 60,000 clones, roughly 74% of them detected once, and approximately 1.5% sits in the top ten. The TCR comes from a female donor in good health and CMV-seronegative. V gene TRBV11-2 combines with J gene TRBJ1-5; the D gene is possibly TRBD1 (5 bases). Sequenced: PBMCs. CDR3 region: CASSRGGIGQPQHF. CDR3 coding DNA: TGTGCCAGCAGCCGGGGGGGAATTGGTCAGCCCCAGCATTTT.